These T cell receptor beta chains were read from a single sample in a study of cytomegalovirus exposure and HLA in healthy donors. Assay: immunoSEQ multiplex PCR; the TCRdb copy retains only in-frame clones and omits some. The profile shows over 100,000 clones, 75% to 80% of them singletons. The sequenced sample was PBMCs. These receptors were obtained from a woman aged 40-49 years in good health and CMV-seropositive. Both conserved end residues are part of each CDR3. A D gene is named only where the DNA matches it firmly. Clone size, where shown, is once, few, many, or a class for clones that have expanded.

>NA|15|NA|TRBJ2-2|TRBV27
CASSLRWGQTGELFF
TGTGCCAGCAGTTTAAGGTGGGGGCAAACCGGGGAGCTGTTTTTT
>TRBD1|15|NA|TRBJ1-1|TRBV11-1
CASSLRRDRVTEAFF
TGTGCCAGCAGTTTAAGGCGGGACAGGGTCACTGAAGCTTTCTTT
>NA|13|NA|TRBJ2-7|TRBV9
CASSPLRGYEQYF
TGTGCCAGCAGCCCACTCAGGGGCTACGAGCAGTACTTC
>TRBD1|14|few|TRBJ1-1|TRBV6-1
CASSEVTGKTEAFF
TGTGCCAGCAGTGAAGTGACAGGGAAAACTGAAGCTTTCTTT
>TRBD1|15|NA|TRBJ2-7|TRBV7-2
CASSSRQTGGDEQYF
TGTGCCAGCAGCTCCCGCCAAACAGGGGGCGACGAGCAGTACTTC
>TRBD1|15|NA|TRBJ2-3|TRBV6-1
CASSEPGQGTDTQYF
TGTGCCAGCAGTGAACCCGGACAGGGAACAGATACGCAGTATTTT
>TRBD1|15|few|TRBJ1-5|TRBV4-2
CASSRLRDRNQPQHF
TGTGCCAGCAGCCGCCTCCGGGACAGAAATCAGCCCCAGCATTTT
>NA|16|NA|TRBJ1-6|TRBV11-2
CASSQGRNPVDSPLHF
TGTGCCAGCAGCCAGGGGCGGAATCCAGTGGATTCACCCCTCCACTTT
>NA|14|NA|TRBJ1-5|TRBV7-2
CASSLAGGYQPQHF
TGTGCCAGCAGCTTAGCGGGAGGTTATCAGCCCCAGCATTTT
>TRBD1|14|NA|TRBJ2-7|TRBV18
CASSPLQGAGEQYF
TGTGCCAGCTCACCACTTCAGGGGGCAGGGGAGCAGTACTTC
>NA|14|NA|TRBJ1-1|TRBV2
CASSPQGLNTEAFF
TGTGCCAGCAGTCCTCAGGGATTGAACACTGAAGCTTTCTTT
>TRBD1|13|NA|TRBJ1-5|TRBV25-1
CASTDRGNQPQHF
TGTGCCAGCACCGACAGGGGCAATCAGCCCCAGCATTTT
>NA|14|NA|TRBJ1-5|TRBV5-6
CASSLGAGNQPQHF
TGTGCCAGCAGCTTGGGGGCAGGCAATCAGCCCCAGCATTTT
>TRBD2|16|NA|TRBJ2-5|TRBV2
CASREAGGWGGETQYF
TGTGCCAGCAGGGAGGCGGGGGGGTGGGGTGGAGAGACCCAGTACTTC
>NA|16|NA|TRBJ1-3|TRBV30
CAWSGGVGRLVDTIYF
TGTGCCTGGAGTGGGGGGGTCGGGCGTCTTGTGGACACCATATATTTT
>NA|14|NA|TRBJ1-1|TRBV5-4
CASTLDDRNTEAFF
TGTGCCAGCACCCTCGATGACAGAAACACTGAAGCTTTCTTT
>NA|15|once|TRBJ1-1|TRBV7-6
CASSLGAQGNTEAFF
TGTGCCAGCAGCTTAGGGGCGCAGGGGAACACTGAAGCTTTCTTT
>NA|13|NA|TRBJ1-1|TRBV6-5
CASTTNMNTEAFF
TGTGCCAGCACCACTAACATGAACACTGAAGCTTTCTTT
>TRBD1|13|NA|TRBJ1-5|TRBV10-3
CAISRDSDQPQHF
TGTGCCATCTCTAGGGACAGCGATCAGCCCCAGCATTTT
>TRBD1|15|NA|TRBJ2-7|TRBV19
CASSIARQGSYEQYF
TGTGCCAGTAGTATCGCCCGACAGGGCTCCTACGAGCAGTACTTC
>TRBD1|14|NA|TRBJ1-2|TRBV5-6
CASSSGDRADGYTF
TGTGCCAGCAGCTCGGGGGACAGGGCCGATGGCTACACCTTC
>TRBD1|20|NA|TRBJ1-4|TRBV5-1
CASFPNAGTGGRGTNEKLFF
TGCGCCAGTTTCCCCAACGCCGGGACAGGGGGCAGGGGTACTAATGAAAAACTGTTTTTT
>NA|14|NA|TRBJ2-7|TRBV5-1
CASSLAFTTYEQYF
TGCGCCAGCAGCTTGGCATTCACAACCTACGAGCAGTACTTC
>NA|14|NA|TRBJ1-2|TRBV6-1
CASSQPDGIYGYTF
TGTGCCAGCAGTCAGCCGGACGGGATCTATGGCTACACCTTC